This T cell receptor beta chain was obtained from a study of persistence of HIV-infected CD4 T cells. Overall study: Multiple blood draws of up to about 180 mL, except a couple of donors with single leukapheresis.

The CDR3 is 15 residues long. CDR1 and CDR2 (germline): SGHTA, FQGTGA. With 5 bases removed from V and 0 bases from J, the gap between germline ends came to 13 bases. The immunoSEQ assay was version 4, run in survey mode. The repertoire was sequenced with immunoSEQ multiplex PCR; TCRdb's copy has only in-frame clones and lacks some. Of roughly 32,000 clones in the sample, roughly four fifths were seen once. Points on this clone: Its antigen is not identified.

The stimulus was lysate of CMV-infected fibroblasts, roughly 9.2 ug/mL. Memory cells lacking CD40L and CD69 with high CD45RO were sorted. The V gene is TRBV7-3, the J gene TRBJ1-2; no clear D. This material consisted of CD4+ T cells sorted from PBMCs after roughly 18-hour stimulation, taken from a patient who received antiretroviral therapy. This TCR was sampled from an adult man with HIV who was CMV-seropositive. CDR3 coding DNA: TGTGCCAGCAGCCCCCGTTCTACCCCTAACTATGGCTACACCTTC. Translation gives CASSPRSTPNYGYTF.